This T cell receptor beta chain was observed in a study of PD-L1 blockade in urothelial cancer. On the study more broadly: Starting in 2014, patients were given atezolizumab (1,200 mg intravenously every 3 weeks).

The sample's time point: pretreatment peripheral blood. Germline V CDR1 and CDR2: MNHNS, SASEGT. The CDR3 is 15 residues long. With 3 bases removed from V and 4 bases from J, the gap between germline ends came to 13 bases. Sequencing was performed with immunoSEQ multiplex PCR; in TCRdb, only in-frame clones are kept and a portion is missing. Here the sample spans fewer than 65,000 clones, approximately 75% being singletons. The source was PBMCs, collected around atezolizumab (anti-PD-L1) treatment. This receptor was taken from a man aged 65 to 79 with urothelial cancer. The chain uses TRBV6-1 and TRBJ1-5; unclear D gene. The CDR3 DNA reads TGTGCCAGCAGTGAGACGGGGTTAGGAAATCAGCCCCAGCATTTT. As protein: CASSETGLGNQPQHF.